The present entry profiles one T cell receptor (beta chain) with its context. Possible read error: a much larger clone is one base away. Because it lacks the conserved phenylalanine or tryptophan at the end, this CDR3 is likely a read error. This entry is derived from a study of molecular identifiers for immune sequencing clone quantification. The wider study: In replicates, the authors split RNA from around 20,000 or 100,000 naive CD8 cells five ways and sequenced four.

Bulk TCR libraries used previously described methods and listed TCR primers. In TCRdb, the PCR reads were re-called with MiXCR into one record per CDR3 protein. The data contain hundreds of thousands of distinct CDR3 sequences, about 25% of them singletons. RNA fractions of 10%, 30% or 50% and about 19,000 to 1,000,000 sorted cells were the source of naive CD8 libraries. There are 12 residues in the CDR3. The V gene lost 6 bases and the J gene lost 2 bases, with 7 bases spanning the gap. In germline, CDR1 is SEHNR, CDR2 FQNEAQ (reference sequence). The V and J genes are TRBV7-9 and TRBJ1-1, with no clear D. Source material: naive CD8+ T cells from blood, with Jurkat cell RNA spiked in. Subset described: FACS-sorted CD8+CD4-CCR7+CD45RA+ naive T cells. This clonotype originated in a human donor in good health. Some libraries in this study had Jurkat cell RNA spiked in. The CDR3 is CASRRYNTEAFL. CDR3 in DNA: TGTGCCAGCAGGAGATATAACACTGAAGCTTTCCTT.